Listed below are T cell receptor beta chains from one sample, sequenced in a study of T cells after yellow fever vaccination. In TCRdb, the 5' RACE reads were re-called with MiXCR into one record per CDR3 protein. The table includes 300,000 to 350,000 distinct CDR3 sequences, 3% to 4.5% detected once. This material consisted of PBMCs, taken 5 days after the yellow fever booster vaccination. These receptors all stem from a man aged 18 to 29 who received the YFV17D yellow fever vaccine. CDR3s include the opening cysteine and the closing phenylalanine or tryptophan. D genes are given only for firm matches. Size tells how often a clone was seen (once, few, many) or the class of an expanded clone, and some rows leave it out.

j_gene: TRBJ1-3; d_gene: NA; abundance: many; v_gene: TRBV20-1; CDR3nt: TGCAGTGCTAGTCGGACAGCCTCTGGAAACACCATATATTTT; CDR3aa: CSASRTASGNTIYF
j_gene: TRBJ2-5; d_gene: TRBD2; abundance: many; v_gene: TRBV3-1; CDR3nt: TGTGCCAGCAGCCCCAGCCTAGCGGGGCTCCAAGAGACCCAGTACTTC; CDR3aa: CASSPSLAGLQETQYF
j_gene: TRBJ2-7; d_gene: TRBD1; abundance: few; v_gene: TRBV20-1; CDR3nt: TGCAGTGCTAGAGAGACAGGGACGGACGAGCAGTACTTC; CDR3aa: CSARETGTDEQYF
j_gene: TRBJ2-5; d_gene: NA; abundance: many; v_gene: TRBV5-4; CDR3nt: TGTGCCAGCAACAGGGAGTACCAAGAGACCCAGTACTTC; CDR3aa: CASNREYQETQYF
j_gene: TRBJ1-5; d_gene: NA; abundance: few; v_gene: TRBV7-2; CDR3nt: TGTGCCAGCAGCTTATTCGGCGGGGAGGGTCAGCCCCAGCATTTT; CDR3aa: CASSLFGGEGQPQHF
j_gene: TRBJ2-1; d_gene: TRBD2; abundance: few; v_gene: TRBV9; CDR3nt: TGTGCCAGCAGCGGGATTACGGGTAGTGAGACTAGCGTATACAATGAGCAGTTCTTC; CDR3aa: CASSGITGSETSVYNEQFF
j_gene: TRBJ2-3; d_gene: TRBD1; abundance: NA; v_gene: TRBV7-3; CDR3nt: TGTGCCAGCAGCTCGCCGGGACAGGGGCCAGATACGCAGTATTTT; CDR3aa: CASSSPGQGPDTQYF
j_gene: TRBJ1-2; d_gene: NA; abundance: few; v_gene: TRBV6-8; CDR3nt: TGTGCCAGCAGTTACTCCCCTAGACAGGCTTGCTATGGCTACACCTTC; CDR3aa: CASSYSPRQACYGYTF
j_gene: TRBJ2-2; d_gene: TRBD1; abundance: many; v_gene: TRBV7-2; CDR3nt: TGTGCCAGCAGTCAACGACAGGGACACACCGGGGAGCTGTTTTTT; CDR3aa: CASSQRQGHTGELFF
j_gene: TRBJ1-4; d_gene: NA; abundance: many; v_gene: TRBV28; CDR3nt: TGTGCCAGCAGTTTAACCGGGGCTAATGAAAAACTGTTTTTT; CDR3aa: CASSLTGANEKLFF
j_gene: TRBJ2-1; d_gene: TRBD1; abundance: many; v_gene: TRBV4-2; CDR3nt: TGTGCCAGCAGCCAAGGTGACAGGGTCAATGAGCAGTTCTTC; CDR3aa: CASSQGDRVNEQFF
j_gene: TRBJ1-4; d_gene: TRBD1; abundance: NA; v_gene: TRBV12-3/TRBV12-4; CDR3nt: TGTGCCAGCGCGGACCCGGGACAGGGGGCAGAAAAACTGTTTTTT; CDR3aa: CASADPGQGAEKLFF
j_gene: TRBJ1-1; d_gene: NA; abundance: NA; v_gene: TRBV25-1; CDR3nt: TGTGCCAGCAGTGCGACCAGGGACACTGAAGCTTTCTTT; CDR3aa: CASSATRDTEAFF
j_gene: TRBJ2-3; d_gene: TRBD1; abundance: few; v_gene: TRBV6-4; CDR3nt: TGTGCCAGCAGTGACGGGACAGGGGCAGATACGCAGTATTTT; CDR3aa: CASSDGTGADTQYF
j_gene: TRBJ2-7; d_gene: TRBD2; abundance: few; v_gene: TRBV5-1; CDR3nt: TGCGCCAGCAGCTTGGGCGGGGGAAGACTACCCAGGAGCTCCTACGAGCAGTACTTC; CDR3aa: CASSLGGGRLPRSSYEQYF
j_gene: TRBJ2-4; d_gene: NA; abundance: few; v_gene: TRBV20-1; CDR3nt: TGCAGTGCTCGGGGCCCCAAAAACATTCAGTACTTC; CDR3aa: CSARGPKNIQYF
j_gene: TRBJ2-3; d_gene: TRBD2; abundance: few; v_gene: TRBV5-1; CDR3nt: TGCGCCAGCAGCTTGGCTGTTAGCGGGGGAGCGGATACGCAGTATTTT; CDR3aa: CASSLAVSGGADTQYF
j_gene: TRBJ2-5; d_gene: NA; abundance: few; v_gene: TRBV7-2; CDR3nt: TGTGCCAGCAGCTCACGACAGACCTTGGGGGTGACCCAGTACTTC; CDR3aa: CASSSRQTLGVTQYF
j_gene: TRBJ1-4; d_gene: NA; abundance: many; v_gene: TRBV2; CDR3nt: TGTGCCAGCAGGGCCCTTTTGGGCAGTTCCTATGCAACTAATGAAAAACTGTTTTTT; CDR3aa: CASRALLGSSYATNEKLFF
j_gene: TRBJ1-1; d_gene: TRBD1; abundance: NA; v_gene: TRBV27; CDR3nt: TGTGCCAGCAGTTTATTTGCAGGGGGCTATACTGAAGCTTTCTTT; CDR3aa: CASSLFAGGYTEAFF
j_gene: TRBJ2-3; d_gene: NA; abundance: many; v_gene: TRBV6-6; CDR3nt: TGTGCCAGCAGTTACTGGGGCGAGCGGGATACGCAGTATTTT; CDR3aa: CASSYWGERDTQYF
j_gene: TRBJ2-3; d_gene: NA; abundance: NA; v_gene: TRBV5-6; CDR3nt: TGTGCCAGCAGCCTCGCTACAGAAGCTAGCACAGATACGCAGTATTTT; CDR3aa: CASSLATEASTDTQYF
j_gene: TRBJ1-4; d_gene: TRBD1; abundance: few; v_gene: TRBV5-5; CDR3nt: TGTGCCAGCAGCAGCCGGGACAGGATTGCAACTAATGAAAAACTGTTTTTT; CDR3aa: CASSSRDRIATNEKLFF
j_gene: TRBJ1-4; d_gene: TRBD1; abundance: few; v_gene: TRBV7-8; CDR3nt: TGTGCCAGCAGCTCTGACAGGGGAACTAATGAAAAACTGTTTTTT; CDR3aa: CASSSDRGTNEKLFF
j_gene: TRBJ2-6; d_gene: NA; abundance: many; v_gene: TRBV12-3/TRBV12-4; CDR3nt: TGTGCCAGCAGTTTAAGGGCGACAGGCACCCTCTCTGGGGCCAACGTCCTGACTTTC; CDR3aa: CASSLRATGTLSGANVLTF
j_gene: TRBJ2-2; d_gene: TRBD2; abundance: NA; v_gene: TRBV27; CDR3nt: TGTGCCAGCAGTTTATCACTAGCGGACAACACCGGGGAGCTGTTTTTT; CDR3aa: CASSLSLADNTGELFF
j_gene: TRBJ1-1; d_gene: NA; abundance: many; v_gene: TRBV12-3/TRBV12-4; CDR3nt: TGTGCCAGCAGTTTATATGGGGCAGGGAACACTGAAGCTTTCTTT; CDR3aa: CASSLYGAGNTEAFF
j_gene: TRBJ1-5; d_gene: NA; abundance: NA; v_gene: TRBV12-3/TRBV12-4; CDR3nt: TGTGCCAGCAGTTTGGGCAGACCGAGCAATCAGCCCCAGCATTTT; CDR3aa: CASSLGRPSNQPQHF
j_gene: TRBJ1-1; d_gene: NA; abundance: many; v_gene: TRBV12-3/TRBV12-4; CDR3nt: TGTGCCAGCACCTGGCGGGGGGGCACTGAAGCTTTCTTT; CDR3aa: CASTWRGGTEAFF
j_gene: TRBJ2-4; d_gene: NA; abundance: many; v_gene: TRBV11-2; CDR3nt: TGTGCCAGCAGCCAGGGGACGGAAAACATTCAGTACTTC; CDR3aa: CASSQGTENIQYF
j_gene: TRBJ2-4; d_gene: NA; abundance: few; v_gene: TRBV19; CDR3nt: TGTGCCAGTAGTATACGACAAACGAGAGGGGCCAAAAACATTCAGTACTTC; CDR3aa: CASSIRQTRGAKNIQYF
j_gene: TRBJ2-5; d_gene: NA; abundance: many; v_gene: TRBV7-3; CDR3nt: TGTGCCAGCAGCTTAGGGCCGGCCCAAGAGACCCAGTACTTC; CDR3aa: CASSLGPAQETQYF
j_gene: TRBJ2-3; d_gene: TRBD1; abundance: few; v_gene: TRBV10-3; CDR3nt: TGTGCCGTCGCCCCGGGACAGGGGGCAGATACGCAGTATTTT; CDR3aa: CAVAPGQGADTQYF
j_gene: TRBJ1-2; d_gene: NA; abundance: NA; v_gene: TRBV27; CDR3nt: TGTGCCAGCAGTTCATGGGGGGGCGAAGACTATGGCTACACCTTC; CDR3aa: CASSSWGGEDYGYTF
j_gene: TRBJ2-7; d_gene: TRBD1; abundance: many; v_gene: TRBV5-1; CDR3nt: TGCGCCAGCAGACCGGGACAGCCCTACGAGCAGTACTTC; CDR3aa: CASRPGQPYEQYF
j_gene: TRBJ1-4; d_gene: NA; abundance: NA; v_gene: TRBV11-2; CDR3nt: TGTGCCAGCACACCAGGCGGCTTCAATGAAAAACTGTTTTTT; CDR3aa: CASTPGGFNEKLFF
j_gene: TRBJ1-6; d_gene: TRBD1; abundance: NA; v_gene: TRBV4-1; CDR3nt: TGCGCCAGCAGCCAAGTTCCACTGCAGGGGGCGACCGCCCTCCACTTT; CDR3aa: CASSQVPLQGATALHF
j_gene: TRBJ1-6; d_gene: TRBD1; abundance: NA; v_gene: TRBV5-1; CDR3nt: TGCGCCAGCAGCTCCCGGACAGGGAGGGAGTATAATTCACCCCTCCACTTT; CDR3aa: CASSSRTGREYNSPLHF
j_gene: TRBJ1-4; d_gene: NA; abundance: few; v_gene: TRBV29-1; CDR3nt: TGCAGCGCCCTGACGACAACTAATGAAAAACTGTTTTTT; CDR3aa: CSALTTTNEKLFF
j_gene: TRBJ2-3; d_gene: NA; abundance: many; v_gene: TRBV5-4; CDR3nt: TGTGCCAGCAGTCCGGGGGGCCCAGATACGCAGTATTTT; CDR3aa: CASSPGGPDTQYF
j_gene: TRBJ2-3; d_gene: NA; abundance: NA; v_gene: TRBV5-1; CDR3nt: TGCGCCAGCAGCACTGGGACTCGCCCTGACACAGATACGCAGTATTTT; CDR3aa: CASSTGTRPDTDTQYF
j_gene: TRBJ2-6; d_gene: TRBD1; abundance: many; v_gene: TRBV19; CDR3nt: TGTGCCAGTAGTCGACAGGGGGCGATTGGGGCCAACGTCCTGACTTTC; CDR3aa: CASSRQGAIGANVLTF
j_gene: TRBJ2-7; d_gene: NA; abundance: many; v_gene: TRBV7-2; CDR3nt: TGTGCCAGCAGCCTGACAACAAATACCTACGAGCAGTACTTC; CDR3aa: CASSLTTNTYEQYF
j_gene: TRBJ2-3; d_gene: NA; abundance: NA; v_gene: TRBV7-2; CDR3nt: TGTGCCAGCAGCTTAGCTTTGGTCACAGATACGCAGTATTTT; CDR3aa: CASSLALVTDTQYF
j_gene: TRBJ2-5; d_gene: TRBD2; abundance: NA; v_gene: TRBV27; CDR3nt: TGTGCCAGCAGTTTCTGGACTAGCGGGGGAGAGACCCAGTACTTC; CDR3aa: CASSFWTSGGETQYF
j_gene: TRBJ2-3; d_gene: TRBD2; abundance: few; v_gene: TRBV6-5; CDR3nt: TGTGCCAGTGGGGACTACGGGGGCACAGATACGCAGTATTTT; CDR3aa: CASGDYGGTDTQYF
j_gene: TRBJ1-6; d_gene: TRBD1; abundance: few; v_gene: TRBV27; CDR3nt: TGTGCCAGCAGTTTTTACAGGGGGAGATCACCCCTCCACTTT; CDR3aa: CASSFYRGRSPLHF
j_gene: TRBJ2-7; d_gene: NA; abundance: many; v_gene: TRBV4-1; CDR3nt: TGCGCCAGCAGCCAAGAGGCTTCAATCTACGAGCAGTACTTC; CDR3aa: CASSQEASIYEQYF
j_gene: TRBJ2-3; d_gene: NA; abundance: NA; v_gene: TRBV5-5; CDR3nt: TGTGCCAGCAGCGTGGATGGGCAGGGCACAGATACGCAGTATTTT; CDR3aa: CASSVDGQGTDTQYF
j_gene: TRBJ2-1; d_gene: NA; abundance: few; v_gene: TRBV10-3; CDR3nt: TGTGCCATCAGTGAGAAGAGACCAGGTGAGCAGTTCTTC; CDR3aa: CAISEKRPGEQFF
j_gene: TRBJ2-3; d_gene: NA; abundance: few; v_gene: TRBV12-3/TRBV12-4; CDR3nt: TGTGCCAGCAGCTCGACAGGTTTCATGGCAGATACGCAGTATTTT; CDR3aa: CASSSTGFMADTQYF
j_gene: TRBJ1-4; d_gene: TRBD1; abundance: many; v_gene: TRBV18; CDR3nt: TGTGCCAGCTCACAGGGGACAGCGGTAGGAGAAAAACTGTTTTTT; CDR3aa: CASSQGTAVGEKLFF
j_gene: TRBJ1-2; d_gene: NA; abundance: few; v_gene: TRBV4-2; CDR3nt: TGTGCCAGCAGCCAAGAACGGGCAGCTACTAACTATGGCTACACCTTC; CDR3aa: CASSQERAATNYGYTF
j_gene: TRBJ1-3; d_gene: TRBD1; abundance: few; v_gene: TRBV4-2; CDR3nt: TGTGCCAGCAGCCAAGAGGGGGGGACAGGGGCGACTGGAAACACCATATATTTT; CDR3aa: CASSQEGGTGATGNTIYF
j_gene: TRBJ2-1; d_gene: TRBD1; abundance: NA; v_gene: TRBV5-6; CDR3nt: TGTGCCAGCAGCTTGGCGGGACAGGGGGCGAATGAGCAGTTCTTC; CDR3aa: CASSLAGQGANEQFF